Shown below are 6 T cell receptor beta chains from a single sample sequenced in a study of PD-1 blockade in classical Hodgkin lymphoma. TCRdb's copy holds only in-frame clones and misses some; the assay was immunoSEQ multiplex PCR. The data show tens of thousands of clones, around 80% seen once. Time point described: cycle 4 day 1 (C4D1), after 5 to 7 weeks of nivolumab. Autologous stem cell transplantation was followed by relapse in every patient, and brentuximab vedotin exposure varied. The sample here was peripheral blood mononuclear cells (PBMCs), taken before the fourth cycle of nivolumab. Every receptor here comes from a human donor with classical Hodgkin lymphoma.

The chain joins TRBV5-1 to TRBJ1-6; D gene unclear. Germline values: CDR1 SGHRS, CDR2 YFSETQ. CDR3 length equals 15 residues. Trimming took 3 bases from V and 9 from J, leaving 16 bases between them. The CDR3 region is CASSYGPVEVSPLHF. The CDR3 DNA sequence: TGCGCCAGCAGCTACGGGCCCGTGGAGGTTTCACCCCTCCACTTT.

This clone was counted a single time. This chain uses TRBV19 with TRBJ2-7; D perhaps matches TRBD1 (6 bases). The ends were cut back, 7 bases at V and 5 bases at J, with 18 bases in the middle. CDR3 length equals 14 residues. Per germline, CDR1 LNHDA and CDR2 SQIVND (reference sequence). The CDR3 DNA sequence: TGTGCCAGTACCCCGGGTGGCAGGGGCCACGAGCAGTACTTC. Its protein is CASTPGGRGHEQYF.

This clone was seen only a few times. V and J are TRBV9 and TRBJ2-7, with unresolved D. Germline CDR1 is SGDLS and CDR2 is YYNGEE. The CDR3 is 14 residues long. Trimming left V 0 bases short and J 0 bases short, with 7 bases between. As DNA, the CDR3 is TGTGCCAGCAGCGTAGCTACTTTCTCCTACGAGCAGTACTTC. Translation: CASSVATFSYEQYF. The full variable domain, rest sourced from reference TRBV9 and TRBJ2-7, is DSGVTQTPKHLITATGQRVTLRCSPRSGDLSVYWYQQSLDQGLQFLIQYYNGEERAKGNILERFSAQQFPDLHSELNLSSLELGDSALYFCASSVATFSYEQYFGPGTRLTVT.

V is TRBV7-8 and J is TRBJ2-7; TRBD2 is a possible D gene (6 bases). The V end lost 5 bases, the J end lost 5 bases, and 16 bases lay between the germline ends. The length of the CDR3 is 14 residues. Germline V CDR1 and CDR2: SGHVS, FQNEAQ. CDR3 protein: CASSHTSPTHEQYF. The CDR3 DNA reads as TGTGCCAGCAGCCATACTAGCCCCACCCACGAGCAGTACTTC.

The V and J genes are TRBV28 and TRBJ2-2; D is unclear. V lost 6 bases, J lost 1 base, and 9 bases lay in between. Germline values: CDR1 MDHEN, CDR2 SYDVKM. The CDR3 covers 14 residues. This CDR3 reads CASSPSGNTGELFF. The CDR3 nucleotides are TGTGCCAGCAGCCCCTCTGGGAACACCGGGGAGCTGTTTTTT. The variable domain in full, with the rest retrieved from reference TRBV28 and TRBJ2-2, is DVKVTQSSRYLVKRTGEKVFLECVQDMDHENMFWYRQDPGLGLRLIYFSYDVKMKEKGDIPEGYSVSREKKERFSLILESASTNQTSMYLCASSPSGNTGELFFGEGSRLTVL.

The V and J genes are TRBV21-1 and TRBJ2-3; TRBD2 is the table's D call and was not checked against the DNA. TRBV21-1 is a listed pseudogene. The CDR3 runs to 14 residues. CDR3 in amino acids: CASRGLAGTDTQYF. The CDR3 DNA reads as TGTGCCAGCAGGGGACTAGCGGGCACAGATACGCAGTATTTT.